This T cell receptor beta chain was obtained from a study of beta chain features in type 1 diabetes. As for the study in general: All of the samples together had 95 million to 140 million sorted cells examined. Study-wide points: A closer apparent resemblance between naive, central memory and Treg TCRB repertoires was seen in patients than in healthy donors. Among all four CD4+ subsets, Type 1 diabetes patients had TCRB CDR3s that were moderately but significantly shorter.

Every donor had blood drawn once into heparin, 100 to 150 mL on average. Stem cell-like memory, regulatory, central memory and naive CD4+ cells were sorted via CD45RO/CCR7/CD25/CD127/CD95/CD27. The CDR3 loop spans 13 amino acids. CDR1 and CDR2 from the germline V gene are SQVTM and ANQGSEA. The ends lost 7 bases at V and 2 bases at J; junction bases unmatched: 3. Only a few counts were recorded for this clone. Its specificity is unknown. Reverse transcription of all isolated RNA meant that expressed TCRB transcripts were sequenced. Assay used: immunoSEQ multiplex PCR; TCRdb lists only in-frame clones, some missing. The data contain 60,000 to 75,000 clones, roughly half of them singletons.

The genes are TRBV29-1 and TRBJ1-5; 9 positions match TRBD1. This clonotype originated in a man aged 30-40 years with type 1 diabetes. The sequenced material came from central memory CD4+ T cells from blood. CDR3 sequence reads: CSAGDRGNQPQHF. For the CDR3, the DNA is TGCAGCGCGGGGGACAGGGGCAATCAGCCCCAGCATTTT.